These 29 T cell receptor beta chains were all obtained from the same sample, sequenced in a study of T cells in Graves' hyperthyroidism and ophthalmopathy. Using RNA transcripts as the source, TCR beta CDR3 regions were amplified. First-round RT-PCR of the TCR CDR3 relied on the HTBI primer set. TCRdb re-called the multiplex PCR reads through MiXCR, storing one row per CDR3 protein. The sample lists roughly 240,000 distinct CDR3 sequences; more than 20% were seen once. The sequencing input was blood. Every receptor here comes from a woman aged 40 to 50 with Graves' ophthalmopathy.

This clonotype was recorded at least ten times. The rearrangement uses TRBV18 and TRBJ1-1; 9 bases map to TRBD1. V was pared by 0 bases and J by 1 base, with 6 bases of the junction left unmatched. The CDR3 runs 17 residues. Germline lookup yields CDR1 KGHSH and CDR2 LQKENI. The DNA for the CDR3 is TGTGCCAGCTCACCACCATCTGGGACAGGGCCGAACACTGAAGCTTTCTTT. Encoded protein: CASSPPSGTGPNTEAFF. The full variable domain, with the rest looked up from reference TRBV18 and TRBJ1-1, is NAGVMQNPRHLVRRRGQEARLRCSPMKGHSHVYWYRQLPEEGLKFMVYLQKENIIDESGMPKERFSAEFPKEGPSILRIQQVVRGDSAAYFCASSPPSGTGPNTEAFFGQGTRLTVV.

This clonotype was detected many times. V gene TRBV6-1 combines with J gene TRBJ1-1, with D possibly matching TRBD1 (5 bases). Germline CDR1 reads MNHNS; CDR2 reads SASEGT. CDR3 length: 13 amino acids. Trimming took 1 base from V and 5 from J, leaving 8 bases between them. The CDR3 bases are TGTGCCAGCAGTGAAGTGCGGGGGACTGAAGCTTTCTTT. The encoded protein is CASSEVRGTEAFF.

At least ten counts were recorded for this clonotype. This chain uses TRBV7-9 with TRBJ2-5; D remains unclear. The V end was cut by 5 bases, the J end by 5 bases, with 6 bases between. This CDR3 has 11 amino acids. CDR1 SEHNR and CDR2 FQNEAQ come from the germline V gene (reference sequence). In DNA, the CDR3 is TGTGCCAGCAGCCCTGTGGAGACCCAGTACTTC. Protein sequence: CASSPVETQYF.

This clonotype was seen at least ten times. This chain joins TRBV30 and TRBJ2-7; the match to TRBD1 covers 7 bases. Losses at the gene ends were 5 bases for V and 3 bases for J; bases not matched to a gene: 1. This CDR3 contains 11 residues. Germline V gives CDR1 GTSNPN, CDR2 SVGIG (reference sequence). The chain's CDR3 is CAWDRDYEQYF. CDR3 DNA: TGTGCCTGGGACAGGGACTACGAGCAGTACTTC.

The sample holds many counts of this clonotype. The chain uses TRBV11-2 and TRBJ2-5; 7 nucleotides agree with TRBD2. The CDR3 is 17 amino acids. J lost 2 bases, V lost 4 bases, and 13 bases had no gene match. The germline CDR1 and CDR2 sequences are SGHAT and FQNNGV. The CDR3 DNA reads TGTGCCAGCAGCTCAGATGGCGGACTAGTCCTTCAAGAGACCCAGTACTTC. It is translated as CASSSDGGLVLQETQYF.

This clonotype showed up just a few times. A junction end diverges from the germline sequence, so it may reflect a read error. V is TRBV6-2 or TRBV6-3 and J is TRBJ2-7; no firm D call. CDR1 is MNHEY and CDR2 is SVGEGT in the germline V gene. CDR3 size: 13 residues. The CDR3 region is CASSYWSSHEQYF. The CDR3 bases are TGTGCCAGCAGTTACTGGAGCTCCCACGAGCAGTACTTC.

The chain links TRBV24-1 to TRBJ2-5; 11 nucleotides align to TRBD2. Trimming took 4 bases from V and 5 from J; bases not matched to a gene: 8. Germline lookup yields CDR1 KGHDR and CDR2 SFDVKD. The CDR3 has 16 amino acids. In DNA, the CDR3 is TGTGCCACCAGTGAAATAGGACTAGCGGGTGAGGAGACCCAGTACTTC. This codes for CATSEIGLAGEETQYF.

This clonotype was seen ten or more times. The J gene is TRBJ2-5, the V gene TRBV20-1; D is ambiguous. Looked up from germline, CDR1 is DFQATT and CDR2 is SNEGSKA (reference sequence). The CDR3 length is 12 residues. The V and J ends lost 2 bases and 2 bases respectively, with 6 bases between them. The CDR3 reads CSARSDQETQYF. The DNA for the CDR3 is TGCAGTGCTAGATCAGATCAAGAGACCCAGTACTTC.

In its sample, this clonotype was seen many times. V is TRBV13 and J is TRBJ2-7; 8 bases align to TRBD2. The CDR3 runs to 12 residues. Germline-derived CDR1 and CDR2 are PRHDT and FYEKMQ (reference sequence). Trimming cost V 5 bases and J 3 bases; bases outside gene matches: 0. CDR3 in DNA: TGTGCCAGCAGCCGGGGGGGCTACGAGCAGTACTTC. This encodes CASSRGGYEQYF.

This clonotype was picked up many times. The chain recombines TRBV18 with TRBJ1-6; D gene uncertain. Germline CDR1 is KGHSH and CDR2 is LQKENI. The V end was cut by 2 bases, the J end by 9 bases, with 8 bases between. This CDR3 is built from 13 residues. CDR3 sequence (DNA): TGTGCCAGCTCACCAGACATACTTTCACCCCTCCACTTT. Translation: CASSPDILSPLHF.

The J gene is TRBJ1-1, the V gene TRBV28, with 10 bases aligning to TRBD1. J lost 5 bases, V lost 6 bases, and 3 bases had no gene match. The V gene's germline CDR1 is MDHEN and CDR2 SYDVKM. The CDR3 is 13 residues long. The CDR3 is CASSGTGVTEAFF. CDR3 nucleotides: TGTGCCAGCAGCGGGACAGGGGTTACTGAAGCTTTCTTT.

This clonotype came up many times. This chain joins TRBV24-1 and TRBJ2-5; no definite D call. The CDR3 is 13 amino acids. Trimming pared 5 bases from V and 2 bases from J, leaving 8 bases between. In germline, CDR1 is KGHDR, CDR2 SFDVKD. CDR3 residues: CATSGPAQETQYF. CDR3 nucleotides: TGTGCCACCAGTGGTCCGGCACAAGAGACCCAGTACTTC.

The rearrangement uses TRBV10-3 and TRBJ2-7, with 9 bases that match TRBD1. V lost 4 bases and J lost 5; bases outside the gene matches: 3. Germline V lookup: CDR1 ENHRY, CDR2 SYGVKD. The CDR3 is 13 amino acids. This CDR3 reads CAISGQGGDEQYF. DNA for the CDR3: TGTGCCATCAGTGGACAGGGGGGCGACGAGCAGTACTTC.

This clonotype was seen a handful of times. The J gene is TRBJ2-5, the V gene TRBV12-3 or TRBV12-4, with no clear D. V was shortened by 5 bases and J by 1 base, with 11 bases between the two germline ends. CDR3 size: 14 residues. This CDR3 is CASSPTAVQETQYF. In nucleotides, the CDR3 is TGTGCCAGCAGTCCAACGGCCGTCCAAGAGACCCAGTACTTC.

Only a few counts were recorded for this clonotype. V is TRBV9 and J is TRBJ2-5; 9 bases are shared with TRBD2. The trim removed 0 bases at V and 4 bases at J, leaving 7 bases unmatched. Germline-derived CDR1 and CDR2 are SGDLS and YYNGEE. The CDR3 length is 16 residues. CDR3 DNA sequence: TGTGCCAGCAGCGTAGAGGGCGCACTAGCGGGAGAGACCCAGTACTTC. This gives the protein CASSVEGALAGETQYF.

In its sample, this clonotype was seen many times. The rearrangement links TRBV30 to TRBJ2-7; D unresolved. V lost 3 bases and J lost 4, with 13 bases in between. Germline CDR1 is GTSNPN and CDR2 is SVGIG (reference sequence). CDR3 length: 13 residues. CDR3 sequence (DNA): TGTGCCTGGAGATTGGCGCCCTTGTACGAGCAGTACTTC. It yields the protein CAWRLAPLYEQYF.

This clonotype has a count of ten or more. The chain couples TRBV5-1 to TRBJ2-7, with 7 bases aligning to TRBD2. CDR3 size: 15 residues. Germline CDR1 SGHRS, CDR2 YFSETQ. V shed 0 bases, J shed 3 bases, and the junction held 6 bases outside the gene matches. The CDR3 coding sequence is TGCGCCAGCAGCTTGGTGGGGGGGGACTTCTACGAGCAGTACTTC. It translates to CASSLVGGDFYEQYF. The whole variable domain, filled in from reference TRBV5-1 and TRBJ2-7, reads KAGVTQTPRYLIKTRGQQVTLSCSPISGHRSVSWYQQTPGQGLQFLFEYFSETQRNKGNFPGRFSGRQFSNSRSEMNVSTLELGDSALYLCASSLVGGDFYEQYFGPGTRLTVT.

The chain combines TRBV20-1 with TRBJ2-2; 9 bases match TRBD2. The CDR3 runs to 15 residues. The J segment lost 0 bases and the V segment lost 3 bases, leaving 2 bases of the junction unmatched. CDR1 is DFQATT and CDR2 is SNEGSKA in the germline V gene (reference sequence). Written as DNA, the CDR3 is TGCAGTGCTAGGCGGGGGGGTTCGAACACCGGGGAGCTGTTTTTT. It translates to CSARRGGSNTGELFF.

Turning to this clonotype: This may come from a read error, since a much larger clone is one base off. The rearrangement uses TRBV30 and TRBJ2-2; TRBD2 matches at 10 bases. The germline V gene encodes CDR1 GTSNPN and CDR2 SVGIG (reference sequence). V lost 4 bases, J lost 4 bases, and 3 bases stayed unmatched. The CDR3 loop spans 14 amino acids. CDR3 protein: CAWKGLAVTGELFF. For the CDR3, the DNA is TGTGCCTGGAAAGGACTAGCGGTCACCGGGGAGCTGTTTTTT.

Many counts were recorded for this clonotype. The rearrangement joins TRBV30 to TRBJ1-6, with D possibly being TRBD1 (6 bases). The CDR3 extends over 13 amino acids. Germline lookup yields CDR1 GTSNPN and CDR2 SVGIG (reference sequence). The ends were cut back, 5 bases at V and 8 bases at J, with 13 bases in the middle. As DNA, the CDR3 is TGTGCCTGGGGCAAGGGACAAGATTCACCCCTCCACTTT. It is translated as CAWGKGQDSPLHF. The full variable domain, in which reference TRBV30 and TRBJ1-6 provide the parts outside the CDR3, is SQTIHQWPATLVQPVGSPLSLECTVEGTSNPNLYWYRQAAGRGLQLLFYSVGIGQISSEVPQNLSASRPQDRQFILSSKKLLLSDSGFYLCAWGKGQDSPLHFGNGTRLTVT.

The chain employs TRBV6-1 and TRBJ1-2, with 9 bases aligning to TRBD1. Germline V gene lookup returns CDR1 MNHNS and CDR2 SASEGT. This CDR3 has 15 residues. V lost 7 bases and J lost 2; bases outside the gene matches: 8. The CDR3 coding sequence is TGTGCCAGCACCGGACTCGGGACAGGGAACTATGGCTACACCTTC. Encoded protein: CASTGLGTGNYGYTF.

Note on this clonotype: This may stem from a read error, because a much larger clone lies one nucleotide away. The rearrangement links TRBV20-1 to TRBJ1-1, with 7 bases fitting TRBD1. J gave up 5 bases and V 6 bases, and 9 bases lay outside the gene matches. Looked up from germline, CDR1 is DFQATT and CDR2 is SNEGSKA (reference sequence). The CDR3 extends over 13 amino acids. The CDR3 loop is CSALGQVPTEAFF. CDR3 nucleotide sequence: TGCAGTGCCCTTGGACAGGTACCGACTGAAGCTTTCTTT.

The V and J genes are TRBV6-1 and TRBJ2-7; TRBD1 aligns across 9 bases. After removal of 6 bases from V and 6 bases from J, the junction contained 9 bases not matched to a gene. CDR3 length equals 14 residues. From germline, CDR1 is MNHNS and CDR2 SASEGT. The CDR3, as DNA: TGTGCCAGCAGGCCCGGGACAGGGTCCACCGAGCAGTACTTC. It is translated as CASRPGTGSTEQYF.

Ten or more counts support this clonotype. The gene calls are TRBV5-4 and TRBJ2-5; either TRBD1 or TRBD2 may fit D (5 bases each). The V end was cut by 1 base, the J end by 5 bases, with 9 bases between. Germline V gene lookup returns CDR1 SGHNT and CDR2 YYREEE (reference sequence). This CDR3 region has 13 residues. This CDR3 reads CASSLWGGETQYF. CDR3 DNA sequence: TGTGCCAGCAGCTTGTGGGGCGGGGAGACCCAGTACTTC.

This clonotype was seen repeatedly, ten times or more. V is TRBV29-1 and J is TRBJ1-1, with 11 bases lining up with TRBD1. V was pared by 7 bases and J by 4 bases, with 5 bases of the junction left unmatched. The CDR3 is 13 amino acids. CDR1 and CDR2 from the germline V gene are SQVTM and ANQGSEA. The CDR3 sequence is CSGTGTGGTEAFF. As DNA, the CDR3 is TGCAGCGGAACCGGGACAGGGGGCACTGAAGCTTTCTTT.

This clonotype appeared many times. Here the CDR3 reads CASSSQGGSSYYGYTF. DNA for the CDR3: TGTGCCAGCAGCTCACAGGGGGGCTCTTCGTACTATGGCTACACCTTC. The chain is built from TRBV11-1 and TRBJ1-2, with TRBD1 matching over 8 bases. Trimming at V came to 4 bases and at J to 3 bases, leaving 10 bases not matched to a gene. Germline-derived CDR1 and CDR2 are SGHAT and FQDESV (reference sequence). The length of the CDR3 is 16 residues. The full variable domain, in which reference TRBV11-1 and TRBJ1-2 provide the parts outside the CDR3, is EAEVAQSPRYKITEKSQAVAFWCDPISGHATLYWYRQILGQGPELLVQFQDESVVDDSQLPKDRFSAERLKGVDSTLKIQPAELGDSAMYLCASSSQGGSSYYGYTFGSGTRLTVV.

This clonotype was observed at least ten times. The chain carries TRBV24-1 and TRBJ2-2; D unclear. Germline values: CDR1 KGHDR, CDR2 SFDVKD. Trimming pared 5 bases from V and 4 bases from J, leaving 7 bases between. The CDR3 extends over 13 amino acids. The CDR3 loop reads CATSAVLTGELFF. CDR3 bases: TGTGCCACCAGTGCGGTTCTCACCGGGGAGCTGTTTTTT.

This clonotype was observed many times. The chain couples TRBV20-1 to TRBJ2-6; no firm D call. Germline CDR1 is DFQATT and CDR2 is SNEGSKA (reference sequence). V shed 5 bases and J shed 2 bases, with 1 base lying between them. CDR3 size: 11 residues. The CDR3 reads CSAAGANVLTF. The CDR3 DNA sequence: TGCAGTGCTGCTGGGGCCAACGTCCTGACTTTC.

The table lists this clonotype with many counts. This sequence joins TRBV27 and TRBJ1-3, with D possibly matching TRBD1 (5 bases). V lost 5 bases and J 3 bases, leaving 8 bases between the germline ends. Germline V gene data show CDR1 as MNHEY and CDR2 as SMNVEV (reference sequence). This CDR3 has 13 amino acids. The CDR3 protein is CASSRDYGNTIYF. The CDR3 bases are TGTGCCAGCAGTAGGGACTATGGAAACACCATATATTTT.